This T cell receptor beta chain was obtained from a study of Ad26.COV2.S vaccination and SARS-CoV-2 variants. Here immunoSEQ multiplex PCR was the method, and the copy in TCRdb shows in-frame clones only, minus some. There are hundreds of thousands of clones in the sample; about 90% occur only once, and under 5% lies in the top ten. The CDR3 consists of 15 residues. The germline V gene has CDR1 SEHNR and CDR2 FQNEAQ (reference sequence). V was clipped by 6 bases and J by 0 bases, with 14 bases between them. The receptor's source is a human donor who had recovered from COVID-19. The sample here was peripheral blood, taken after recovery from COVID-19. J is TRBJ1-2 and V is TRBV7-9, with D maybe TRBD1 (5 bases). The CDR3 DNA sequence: TGTGCCAGCAGGGCCATGGGGGACCCTAACTATGGCTACACCTTC. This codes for CASRAMGDPNYGYTF.